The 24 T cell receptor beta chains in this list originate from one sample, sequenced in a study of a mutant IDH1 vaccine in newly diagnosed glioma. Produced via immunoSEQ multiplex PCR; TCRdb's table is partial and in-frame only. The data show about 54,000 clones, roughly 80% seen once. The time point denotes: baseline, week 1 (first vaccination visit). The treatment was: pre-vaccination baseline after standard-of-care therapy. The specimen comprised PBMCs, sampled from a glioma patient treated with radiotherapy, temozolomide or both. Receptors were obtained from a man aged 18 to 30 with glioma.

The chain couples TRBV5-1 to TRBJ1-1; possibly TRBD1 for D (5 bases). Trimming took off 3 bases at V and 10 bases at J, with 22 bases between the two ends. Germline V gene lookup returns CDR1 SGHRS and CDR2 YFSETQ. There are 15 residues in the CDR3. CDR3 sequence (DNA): TGCGCCAGCAGCTCGATGGTGGGGCAGGGAAGTGGAGCTTTCTTT. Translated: CASSSMVGQGSGAFF.

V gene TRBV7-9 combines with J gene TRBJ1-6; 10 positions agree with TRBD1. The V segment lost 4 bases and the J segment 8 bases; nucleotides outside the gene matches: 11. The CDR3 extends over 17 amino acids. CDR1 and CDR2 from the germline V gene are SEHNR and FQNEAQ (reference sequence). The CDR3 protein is CASSYTPRDRGHSPLHF. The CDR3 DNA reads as TGTGCCAGCAGCTACACCCCCCGGGACAGGGGCCATTCACCCCTCCACTTT.

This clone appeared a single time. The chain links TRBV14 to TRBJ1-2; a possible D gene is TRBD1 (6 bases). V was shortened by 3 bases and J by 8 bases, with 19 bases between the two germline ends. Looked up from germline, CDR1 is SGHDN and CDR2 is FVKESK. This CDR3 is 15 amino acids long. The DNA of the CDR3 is TGTGCCAGCAGCCACTTAACAGGGCTTATGTCCGGCTACACCTTC. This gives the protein CASSHLTGLMSGYTF.

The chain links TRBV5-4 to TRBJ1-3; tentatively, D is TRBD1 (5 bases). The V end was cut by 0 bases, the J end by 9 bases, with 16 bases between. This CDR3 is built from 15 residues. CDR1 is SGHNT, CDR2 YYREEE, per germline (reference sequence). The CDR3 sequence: CASSLGRSQRGTIYF. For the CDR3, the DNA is TGTGCCAGCAGCTTGGGCCGAAGCCAAAGGGGCACCATATATTTT.

The CDR3 coding sequence is TGCGCCAGCAGCTTGGGCAGCGGGGGCCTCGGTGAGCAGTTCTTC. Residues: CASSLGSGGLGEQFF. This sequence joins TRBV5-1 and TRBJ2-1, with TRBD2 matching 8 bases. Per germline, CDR1 SGHRS and CDR2 YFSETQ. After removal of 0 bases from V and 9 bases from J, the junction contained 8 bases not matched to a gene. The length of the CDR3 is 15 residues.

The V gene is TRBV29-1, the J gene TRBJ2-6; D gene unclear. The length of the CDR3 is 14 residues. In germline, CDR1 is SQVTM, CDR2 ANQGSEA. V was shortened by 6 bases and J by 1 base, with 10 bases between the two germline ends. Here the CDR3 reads CSVKGLSGANVLTF. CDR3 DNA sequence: TGCAGCGTCAAAGGGCTATCTGGGGCCAACGTCCTGACTTTC.

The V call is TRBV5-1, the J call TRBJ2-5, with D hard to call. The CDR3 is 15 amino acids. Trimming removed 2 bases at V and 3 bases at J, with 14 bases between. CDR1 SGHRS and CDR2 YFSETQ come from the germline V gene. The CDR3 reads CASSLPRASEETQYF. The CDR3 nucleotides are TGCGCCAGCAGCTTACCTAGGGCCTCCGAAGAGACCCAGTACTTC.

The CDR3 sequence is CASGQGYGTEAFF. In DNA form, the CDR3 reads TGTGCCAGCGGCCAGGGGTATGGCACTGAAGCTTTCTTT. The genes are TRBV9 and TRBJ1-1; maybe TRBD1 (6 bases). The CDR3 is made up of 13 amino acids. Germline lookup yields CDR1 SGDLS and CDR2 YYNGEE. The germline V and J ends were trimmed by 7 bases and 4 bases, with 14 bases remaining between them.

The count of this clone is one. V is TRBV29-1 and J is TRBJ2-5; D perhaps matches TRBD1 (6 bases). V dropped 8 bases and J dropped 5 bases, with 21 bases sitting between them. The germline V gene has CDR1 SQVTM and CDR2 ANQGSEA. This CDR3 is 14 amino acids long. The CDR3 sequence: CSFVGAGRMETQYF. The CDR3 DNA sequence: TGCAGCTTCGTGGGGGCCGGCAGGATGGAGACCCAGTACTTC.

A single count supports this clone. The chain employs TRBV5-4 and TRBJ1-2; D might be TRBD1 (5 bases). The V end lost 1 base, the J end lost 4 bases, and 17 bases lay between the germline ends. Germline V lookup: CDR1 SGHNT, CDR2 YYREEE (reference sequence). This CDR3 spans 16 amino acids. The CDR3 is CASSLNTGPSPYGYTF. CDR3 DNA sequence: TGTGCCAGCAGCTTGAACACAGGACCTTCCCCCTATGGCTACACCTTC.

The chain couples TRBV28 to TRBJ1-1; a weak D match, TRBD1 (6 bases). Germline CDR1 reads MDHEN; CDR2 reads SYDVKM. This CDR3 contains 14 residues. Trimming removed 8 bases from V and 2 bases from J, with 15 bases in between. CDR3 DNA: TGTGCCAGCGGAATACGGACAGACAACACTGAAGCTTTCTTT. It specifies CASGIRTDNTEAFF.

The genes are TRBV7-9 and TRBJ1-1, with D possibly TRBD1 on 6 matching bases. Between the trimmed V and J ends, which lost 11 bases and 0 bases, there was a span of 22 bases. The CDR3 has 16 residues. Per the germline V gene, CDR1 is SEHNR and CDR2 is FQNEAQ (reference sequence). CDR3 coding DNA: TGTGCCTACGGGGGCAGTGACTATGCTATGAACACTGAAGCTTTCTTT. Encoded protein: CAYGGSDYAMNTEAFF.

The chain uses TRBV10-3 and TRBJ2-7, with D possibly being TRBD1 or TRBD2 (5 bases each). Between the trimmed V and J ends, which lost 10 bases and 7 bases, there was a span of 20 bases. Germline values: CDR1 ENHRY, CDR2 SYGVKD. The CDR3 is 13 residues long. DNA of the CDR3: TGTGCCACCTCCCCAGGGACCGAAATGGAGCAGTACTTC. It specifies CATSPGTEMEQYF.

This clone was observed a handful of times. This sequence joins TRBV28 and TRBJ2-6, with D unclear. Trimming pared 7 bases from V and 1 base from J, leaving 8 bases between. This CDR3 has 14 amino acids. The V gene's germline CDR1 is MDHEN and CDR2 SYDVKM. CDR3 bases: TGTGCCAGCAAAAGGGATTCTGGGGCCAACGTCCTGACTTTC. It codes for CASKRDSGANVLTF.

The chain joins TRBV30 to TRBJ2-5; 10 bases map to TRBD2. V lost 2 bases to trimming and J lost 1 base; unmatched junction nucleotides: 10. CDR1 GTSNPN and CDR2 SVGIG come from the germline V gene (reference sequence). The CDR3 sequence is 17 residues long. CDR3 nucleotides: TGTGCCTGGAGTCCGGCTAGCGGGGGCCCAATCCAAGAGACCCAGTACTTC. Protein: CAWSPASGGPIQETQYF.

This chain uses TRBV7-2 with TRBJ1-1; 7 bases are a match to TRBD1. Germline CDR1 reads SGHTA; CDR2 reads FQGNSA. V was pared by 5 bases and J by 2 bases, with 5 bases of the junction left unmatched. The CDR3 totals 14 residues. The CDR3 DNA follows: TGTGCCAGCAGCCTGACAGGGTTAAACACTGAAGCTTTCTTT. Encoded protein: CASSLTGLNTEAFF.

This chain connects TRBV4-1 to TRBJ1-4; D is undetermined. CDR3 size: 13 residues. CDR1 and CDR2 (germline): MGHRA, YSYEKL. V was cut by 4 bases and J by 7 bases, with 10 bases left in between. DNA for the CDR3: TGCGCCAGCAGCCCCCTTCGCGGTGAAAAACTGTTTTTT. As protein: CASSPLRGEKLFF.

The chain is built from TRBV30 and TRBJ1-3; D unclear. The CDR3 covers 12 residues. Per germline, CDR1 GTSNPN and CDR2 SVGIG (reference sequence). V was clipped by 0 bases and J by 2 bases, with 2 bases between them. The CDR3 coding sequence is TGTGCCTGGAGTGTTACTGGAAACACCATATATTTT. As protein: CAWSVTGNTIYF.

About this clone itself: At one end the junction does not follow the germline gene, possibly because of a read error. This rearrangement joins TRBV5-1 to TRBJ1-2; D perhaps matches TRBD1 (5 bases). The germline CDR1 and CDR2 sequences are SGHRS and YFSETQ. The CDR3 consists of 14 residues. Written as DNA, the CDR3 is TGCGCCAGCAGGTTGGGACTGACTAACTATGGCTACACCTTC. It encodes CASRLGLTNYGYTF.

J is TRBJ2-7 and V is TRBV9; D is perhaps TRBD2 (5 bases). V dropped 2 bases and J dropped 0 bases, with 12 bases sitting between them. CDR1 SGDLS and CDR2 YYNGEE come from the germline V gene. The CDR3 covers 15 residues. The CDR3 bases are TGTGCCAGCAGCGTCGGACTCCTGTCCTCCTACGAGCAGTACTTC. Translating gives CASSVGLLSSYEQYF. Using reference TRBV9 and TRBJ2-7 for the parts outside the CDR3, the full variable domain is DSGVTQTPKHLITATGQRVTLRCSPRSGDLSVYWYQQSLDQGLQFLIQYYNGEERAKGNILERFSAQQFPDLHSELNLSSLELGDSALYFCASSVGLLSSYEQYFGPGTRLTVT.

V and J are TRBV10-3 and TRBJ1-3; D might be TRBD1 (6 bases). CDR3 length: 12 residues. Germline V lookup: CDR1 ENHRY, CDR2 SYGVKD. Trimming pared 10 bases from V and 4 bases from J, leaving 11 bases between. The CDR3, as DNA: TGTGCCAGCAGGGGAACGGGAAACACCATATATTTT. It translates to CASRGTGNTIYF.

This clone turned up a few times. The CDR3 reads CASSLVGGPQHF. In nucleotides, the CDR3 is TGTGCCAGCAGCTTAGTGGGGGGGCCCCAGCATTTT. The rearrangement uses TRBV7-9 and TRBJ1-5, with D possibly being TRBD1 (5 bases). V lost 1 base, J lost 9 bases, and 7 bases lay in between. The CDR3 extends over 12 amino acids. The V gene's germline CDR1 is SEHNR and CDR2 FQNEAQ (reference sequence).

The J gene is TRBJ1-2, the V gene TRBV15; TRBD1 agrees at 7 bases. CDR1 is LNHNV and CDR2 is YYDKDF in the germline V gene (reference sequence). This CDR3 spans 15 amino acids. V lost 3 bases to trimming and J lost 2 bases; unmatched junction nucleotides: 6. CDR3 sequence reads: CATSRDRTGNYGYTF. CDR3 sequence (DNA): TGTGCCACCAGCAGGGACCGGACAGGCAACTATGGCTACACCTTC.

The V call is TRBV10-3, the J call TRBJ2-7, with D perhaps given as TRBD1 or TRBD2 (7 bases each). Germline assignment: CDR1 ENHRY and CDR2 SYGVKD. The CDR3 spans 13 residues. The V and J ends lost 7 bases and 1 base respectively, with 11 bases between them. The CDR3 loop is CAITQGGSYEQYF. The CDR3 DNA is TGTGCCATCACCCAGGGGGGGTCCTACGAGCAGTACTTC.